This is a list of T cell receptor beta chains from one sample in a study of regulatory and conventional T cells in RAG deficiency. Sequencing was performed with immunoSEQ multiplex PCR; in TCRdb, only in-frame clones are kept and a portion is missing. The data contain tens of thousands of clones, over 80% of them singletons. These records were also assigned to another study, of regulatory T cells.

Material: Tregs sorted from blood. The receptors come from a human donor in good health. The conserved cysteine and the conserved F or W are not part of the CDR3 here. D genes are given only for firm matches.

cdr3_aa | d_call | v_call
ASSPAAGRGTEAF | - | TRBV5-4
ASSLGTSTDTQY | - | TRBV11-2
SDNIMLGTGELNTEAF | TRBD1 | TRBV29-1
ASSMGLGVVNQPQH | - | TRBV19
ASSDRVGAEAF | TRBD1 | TRBV6-4
ASTSFYGYT | - | TRBV5-5
ASSLVQPAHNSPLH | - | TRBV7-8
ASSGGPNEKLF | - | TRBV5-1
SAWEETQY | - | TRBV20-1
ASSTGGTNNGYT | TRBD1 | TRBV6-1
ASSYSYTGYGDTQY | - | TRBV6-5
SVGVGNEQF | - | TRBV29-1
ASSIGWGTVLLTSGANVLT | TRBD1 | TRBV19
ASVRGLSTDTQY | - | TRBV6-1
ASSFYPGTVLNEQF | TRBD1 | TRBV5-1
ASRTGPQYEQY | TRBD1 | TRBV5-1
ASSSGSFDNSPLH | - | TRBV5-1
ASSVGTSYNEQF | TRBD2 | TRBV9
ASRLSTKGTGELF | - | TRBV11-2
ASSAFGTGLNTEAF | TRBD1 | TRBV5-1
ASSLEGQSETQY | TRBD1 | TRBV5-1
ASSQEAGARGYGYT | - | TRBV4-1
ASSISGATDTQY | - | TRBV5-1
ASTGGGGRDNEQF | TRBD2 | TRBV6-5
ASSLPVERGAKNIQY | TRBD2 | TRBV19
ASSNRQGQPQH | - | TRBV6-6
ASSPRQGWNTEAF | TRBD1 | TRBV14
ASRISDNNYGYT | - | TRBV6-1
ASSPTMGTQY | - | TRBV5-1
ASSVSPGIQETQY | - | TRBV9
ASSFDGFNEQY | - | TRBV7-3
ASSLGGSSGNTIY | - | TRBV7-9
ASSGIRQGPTEAF | TRBD1 | TRBV25-1
ASSLGTGSSYGYT | TRBD1 | TRBV7-2
AWSRGWTGLNSPLH | TRBD1 | TRBV30
ASSMRTVSGNTIY | - | TRBV19
AISVVGVWEFGEAF | - | TRBV10-3
ASSLVGGWGSPLH | - | TRBV7-8
ASSLPGTGTYEQY | TRBD1 | TRBV27
ASSLILAGAQNTGELF | TRBD2 | TRBV28
ASSVDHEQF | - | TRBV2
ASSKGFLYYGYT | - | TRBV6-5
ASSVDLNTEAF | - | TRBV2
ASSEQFETGRYQPQH | TRBD1 | TRBV2
ASSGTARSSGANVLT | TRBD1 | TRBV27
ASSLVLGGSYNSPLH | - | TRBV11-2
ASSSGQAVNTEAF | - | TRBV5-1
ASSLSFGGTAYEQY | - | TRBV11-1
ASSLRNTEAF | - | TRBV5-4
ASRKTVNTGELF | - | TRBV11-2
ASSEYSSYNSPLH | - | TRBV6-1
SAGWNYEQY | - | TRBV20-1
ASSFVGEWADTQY | - | TRBV11-3
ASSLGPSEKLF | - | TRBV5-6
AWADSSNQPQH | - | TRBV30
ASSPKTGGYTEAF | TRBD1 | TRBV7-9
ASSLIGTGNQPQH | TRBD1 | TRBV7-8
ASSEYWGLSYEQY | - | TRBV6-1